These 19 T cell receptor beta chains were all obtained from the same sample, sequenced in a study of T cells in pancreatic ductal adenocarcinoma. Selected pancreatic ductal adenocarcinoma patients had undergone surgery without neoadjuvant therapy. The table came from immunoSEQ multiplex PCR; TCRdb's copy has only in-frame clones and leaves some out. Of over 10,000 clones listed, 80% to 90% are singletons. Sequenced sample: PBMCs. The receptors derive from a human donor with pancreatic ductal adenocarcinoma.

In this sample, this clone turned up a few times. CDR3 sequence reads: CASSPGRRDEQFF. The CDR3 DNA follows: TGTGCCAGCAGCCCGGGACGAAGGGATGAGCAGTTCTTC. The chain uses TRBV11-3 and TRBJ2-1; D tentatively fits TRBD1 or TRBD2 (5 bases each). Germline values: CDR1 SGHNT, CDR2 YENEEA. V lost 5 bases and J lost 8, with 13 bases in between. The CDR3 loop spans 13 amino acids.

The count of this clone is one. This chain uses TRBV13 with TRBJ1-2; D perhaps matches TRBD1 (5 bases). This CDR3 region has 12 residues. Germline lookup yields CDR1 PRHDT and CDR2 FYEKMQ (reference sequence). Trimming took 5 bases from V and 6 from J, leaving 10 bases between them. CDR3 sequence: CASSLEGDGYTF. Written as DNA, the CDR3 is TGTGCCAGCAGCCTCGAAGGGGATGGCTACACCTTC.

This chain connects TRBV27 to TRBJ2-1, with D tentatively TRBD2 (6 bases). This CDR3 region has 16 residues. V shed 8 bases and J shed 0 bases, with 17 bases lying between them. Germline V gene data show CDR1 as MNHEY and CDR2 as SMNVEV (reference sequence). CDR3 coding DNA: TGTGCCAGCTGGGGGGTGGGGGTGGTCTCCTACAATGAGCAGTTCTTC. This codes for CASWGVGVVSYNEQFF.

This chain joins TRBV5-5 and TRBJ1-5, with D possibly TRBD1 on 6 matching bases. V lost 2 bases to trimming and J lost 6 bases, with 9 bases between them. CDR3 length: 13 amino acids. CDR1 is SGHKS and CDR2 is YYEKEE in the germline V gene (reference sequence). CDR3 sequence (DNA): TGTGCCAGCAGCTTACAGGGATCTCAGCCCCAGCATTTT. Translated, it gives CASSLQGSQPQHF.

The chain joins TRBV19 to TRBJ2-3, with 9 bases lining up with TRBD1. Looked up from germline, CDR1 is LNHDA and CDR2 is SQIVND (reference sequence). This CDR3 is 15 amino acids long. J was trimmed by 5 bases and V by 4 bases; bases with no gene match: 7. CDR3 protein: CASSRPLDRGDTQYF. Here the CDR3 DNA reads TGTGCCAGTAGTAGGCCCTTGGACAGGGGAGATACGCAGTATTTT.

This clone was counted a few times. V gene TRBV18 combines with J gene TRBJ2-7, with 10 bases matching TRBD1. J gave up 6 bases and V 2 bases, and 4 bases lay outside the gene matches. This CDR3 comprises 14 residues. Germline loops: CDR1 KGHSH, CDR2 LQKENI. CDR3 region: CASSPVTGGFEQYF. The DNA of the CDR3 is TGTGCCAGCTCACCAGTGACAGGGGGCTTCGAGCAGTACTTC.

This clone was seen a few times. The gene calls are TRBV5-1 and TRBJ2-2; unclear D gene. Germline V gene data show CDR1 as SGHRS and CDR2 as YFSETQ. The CDR3 length is 15 residues. Trimming removed 0 bases from V and 4 bases from J, with 10 bases in between. The CDR3 here is CASSLVKGSTGELFF. CDR3 nucleotides: TGCGCCAGCAGCTTGGTAAAGGGTAGCACCGGGGAGCTGTTTTTT.

CDR3 protein: CASSTTGMEQYF. In nucleotides, the CDR3 is TGTGCCAGCTCAACGACAGGAATGGAGCAGTACTTC. V and J are TRBV18 and TRBJ2-7; tentative D call: TRBD1 (6 bases). The V gene lost 5 bases and the J gene lost 7 bases, with 12 bases spanning the gap. CDR1 is KGHSH and CDR2 is LQKENI in the germline V gene. CDR3 length equals 12 residues.

CDR3 loop: CASSELSRSGYEQYF. The CDR3 nucleotides are TGTGCCAGCAGCGAACTATCACGGAGTGGGTACGAGCAGTACTTC. V and J are TRBV7-9 and TRBJ2-7, with D uncertain. CDR1 and CDR2 from the germline V gene are SEHNR and FQNEAQ (reference sequence). CDR3 length: 15 amino acids. V was trimmed by 5 bases and J by 4 bases, leaving 18 bases between them.

This chain uses TRBV7-8 with TRBJ1-5; D might be TRBD1 (5 bases). Germline assignment: CDR1 SGHVS and CDR2 FQNEAQ. The ends were cut back, 0 bases at V and 6 bases at J, with 15 bases in the middle. CDR3 length: 16 residues. The chain's CDR3 is CASSLARDPSGQPQHF. The CDR3 DNA is TGTGCCAGCAGCTTAGCGCGGGACCCGAGCGGTCAGCCCCAGCATTTT.

The chain combines TRBV9 with TRBJ1-4; 7 bases are a match to TRBD1. The V gene's germline CDR1 is SGDLS and CDR2 YYNGEE. V dropped 0 bases and J dropped 7; count of bases not matched to a gene: 12. This CDR3 region has 17 residues. The CDR3 DNA reads TGTGCCAGCAGCGTAGGGACAGGAGTCTCACTCACTGAAAAACTGTTTTTT. This encodes CASSVGTGVSLTEKLFF.

This clone was detected once. The rearrangement uses TRBV15 and TRBJ2-1; 7 bases fit TRBD2. The germline gives CDR1 LNHNV, CDR2 YYDKDF (reference sequence). The junction had 11 bases not matched to a gene; V was cut back by 7 bases and J by 8 bases. The CDR3 runs to 14 residues. The CDR3 sequence: CATNQGLVVDEQFF. The CDR3 nucleotides read TGTGCCACCAACCAAGGACTAGTTGTCGATGAGCAGTTCTTC.

The chain combines TRBV6-1 with TRBJ2-5; a weak D match, TRBD1 (6 bases). Trimming took off 4 bases at V and 2 bases at J, with 14 bases between the two ends. Germline V gene data show CDR1 as MNHNS and CDR2 as SASEGT. This CDR3 is built from 15 residues. CDR3 region: CASSVGRGKQETQYF. The CDR3 DNA reads TGTGCCAGCAGTGTAGGAAGGGGGAAGCAAGAGACCCAGTACTTC.

The rearrangement links TRBV5-1 to TRBJ1-1; a possible D gene is TRBD1 (5 bases). The CDR3 is made up of 15 amino acids. Germline-derived CDR1 and CDR2 are SGHRS and YFSETQ. The ends were cut back, 1 base at V and 2 bases at J, with 12 bases in the middle. The CDR3: CASSLYLTANTEAFF. CDR3 coding DNA: TGCGCCAGCAGCTTGTACCTGACAGCCAACACTGAAGCTTTCTTT.

The J gene is TRBJ1-2, the V gene TRBV2; D not certain. The V end lost 3 bases, the J end lost 0 bases, and 8 bases lay between the germline ends. From germline, CDR1 is SNHLY and CDR2 FYNNEI. CDR3 size: 14 residues. The CDR3 DNA reads as TGTGCCAGCAGTGACGGGCAGGCTAACTATGGCTACACCTTC. Amino acid sequence: CASSDGQANYGYTF.

The V and J genes are TRBV5-6 and TRBJ1-2, with a weak D call TRBD1 (6 bases). The CDR3 runs to 13 residues. V was pared by 5 bases and J by 10 bases, with 18 bases between. CDR1 is SGHDT and CDR2 is YYEEEE in the germline V gene. DNA for the CDR3: TGTGCCAGCAGGGCAGGGGAGGGGAAGGTCTACACCTTC. Translated, it gives CASRAGEGKVYTF.

This chain connects TRBV5-1 to TRBJ1-1, with 9 bases matching TRBD1. Germline V gene sequence: CDR1 SGHRS, CDR2 YFSETQ. The CDR3 loop spans 15 amino acids. V shed 0 bases, J shed 7 bases, and the junction held 7 bases outside the gene matches. The CDR3 here is CASSLGGQGRNEAFF. As DNA, the CDR3 is TGCGCCAGCAGCTTGGGGGGACAGGGACGGAATGAAGCTTTCTTT.

Only one count was recorded for this clone. The chain links TRBV28 to TRBJ2-3; the match to TRBD1 covers 12 bases. This CDR3 comprises 19 residues. Germline assignment: CDR1 MDHEN and CDR2 SYDVKM. Trimming at V came to 2 bases and at J to 4 bases, leaving 13 bases not matched to a gene. Here the CDR3 DNA reads TGTGCCAGCAGTTTAGGACGTACGGGGGACAGGGGGCTTGCAGATACGCAGTATTTT. This codes for CASSLGRTGDRGLADTQYF.

The chain employs TRBV28 and TRBJ2-7; D not certain. CDR1 and CDR2 (germline): MDHEN, SYDVKM. The CDR3 has 14 residues. Trimming removed 4 bases from V and 4 bases from J, with 14 bases in between. The DNA for the CDR3 is TGTGCCAGCAGTTCACCGGACGGATTATACGAGCAGTACTTC. Its translation: CASSSPDGLYEQYF.